This T cell receptor beta chain derives from a study of T cells in Graves' hyperthyroidism and ophthalmopathy. Study-level background: The initial diagnosis was the point when peripheral blood was collected, ahead of any treatment.

The CDR3 regions of TCR beta were amplified from RNA transcripts. First-round RT-PCR of the TCR CDR3 relied on the HTBI primer set. TCRdb recomputed calls from the multiplex PCR reads with MiXCR, one row per CDR3 protein. The sample carries 650,000 to 750,000 distinct CDR3 sequences, approximately 15% recorded once. With respect to this clonotype: The antigen remains undetermined.

Trimming removed 5 bases from V and 6 bases from J; junction bases left unmatched: 4. The germline gives CDR1 SGHTA, CDR2 FQGNSA. The CDR3 contains 14 residues. Points from the study as a whole: Blood also contained most expanded thyroid clonotypes above 0.001.

The origin of this receptor is a woman under 30 with Graves' hyperthyroidism. Specimen: blood. The rearrangement uses TRBV7-2 and TRBJ2-2; TRBD1 agrees at 9 bases. CDR3 DNA sequence: TGTGCCAGCAGCCGCTGGGACAGGGCCGGGGAGCTGTTTTTT. As protein: CASSRWDRAGELFF.